These T cell receptor beta chains were read from a single sample in a study of CD8 T cells in Susac syndrome. Each CDR3 protein is one row after TCRdb ran MiXCR on the immunoSEQ multiplex PCR reads. The data contain under 200,000 distinct CDR3 sequences, 95% of them singletons. Sequenced sample: CD8+ T cells from PBMCs. All receptors derive from a human donor with Susac syndrome. Each CDR3 is given with its conserved first and last residue. The D gene is left open where the match is weak. Expanded clones are given a class, and other clones once, few, many or no size at all.

V gene	CDR3 length	clone size	J gene	D gene	CDR3 protein	CDR3 DNA
TRBV9	12	.	TRBJ1-1	.	CASSVGTGEAFF	TGTGCCAGCAGCGTCGGGACGGGTGAAGCTTTCTTT
TRBV7-9	13	once	TRBJ2-5	.	CASVSSNQETQYF	TGTGCCAGCGTAAGTTCGAACCAAGAGACCCAGTACTTC
TRBV27	17	.	TRBJ2-1	.	CASSSIVGPIINNEQFF	TGTGCCAGCAGTTCCATCGTTGGCCCGATCATAAACAATGAGCAGTTCTTC
TRBV2	16	.	TRBJ2-5	TRBD2	CASSDTGGGTQETQYF	TGTGCCAGCAGTGATACAGGCGGGGGGACCCAAGAGACCCAGTACTTC
TRBV12-3/TRBV12-4	18	.	TRBJ1-5	.	CASSLSVGLAGNNQPQHF	TGTGCCAGCAGTTTAAGTGTGGGATTGGCAGGGAATAATCAGCCCCAGCATTTT
TRBV9	17	.	TRBJ2-2	TRBD2	CASSKGLAGAPPGELFF	TGTGCCAGCAGCAAGGGACTAGCGGGAGCCCCACCCGGGGAGCTGTTTTTT
TRBV20-1	15	.	TRBJ1-2	TRBD1	CSARTGDRSIYGYTF	TGCAGTGCTAGAACTGGGGACAGGAGTATCTATGGCTACACCTTC
TRBV6-2/TRBV6-3	15	.	TRBJ1-6	.	CASRELDRINSPLHF	TGTGCCAGCAGGGAACTGGACAGAATTAATTCACCCCTCCACTTT
TRBV13	14	.	TRBJ1-5	.	CASSSRASNQPQHF	TGTGCCAGCAGTTCGAGGGCCAGCAATCAGCCCCAGCATTTT
TRBV18	15	.	TRBJ1-5	.	CASSPPGGGDQPQHF	TGTGCCAGCTCACCACCGGGGGGTGGCGATCAGCCCCAGCATTTT
TRBV6-5	14	.	TRBJ2-7	.	CASSHDFTAYEQYF	TGTGCCAGCAGCCACGACTTTACTGCCTACGAGCAGTACTTC
TRBV7-9	15	.	TRBJ1-1	.	CARPNPGNRYTEAFF	TGTGCCAGGCCAAATCCAGGGAATAGGTACACTGAAGCTTTCTTT
TRBV28	14	.	TRBJ2-7	.	CASSLARGAYEQYF	TGTGCCAGCAGTTTAGCCAGGGGAGCCTACGAGCAGTACTTC
TRBV15	18	.	TRBJ1-4	TRBD1	CATSRVGRGRSANEKLFF	TGTGCCACCAGCAGAGTGGGCAGGGGGCGGTCTGCTAATGAAAAACTGTTTTTT
TRBV20-1	13	.	TRBJ2-7	TRBD2	CSASVAGGYEQYF	TGCAGTGCTAGCGTAGCGGGGGGGTACGAGCAGTACTTC
TRBV20-1	16	.	TRBJ1-5	TRBD1	CSARDDRGVGNQPQHF	TGCAGTGCTAGAGACGACAGGGGAGTAGGCAATCAGCCCCAGCATTTT
TRBV5-1	14	.	TRBJ2-1	TRBD1	CASSPTGKYNEQFF	TGCGCCAGCAGCCCGACAGGGAAGTACAATGAGCAGTTCTTC
TRBV25-1	15	once	TRBJ1-1	.	CASSEFRTGDTEAFF	TGTGCCAGCAGTGAATTTCGCACCGGGGACACTGAAGCTTTCTTT
TRBV20-1	13	once	TRBJ2-3	.	CSASEGGGHTQYF	TGCAGTGCTTCCGAGGGGGGCGGTCATACGCAGTATTTT
TRBV30	13	.	TRBJ1-6	.	CACNTYDNSPLHF	TGTGCCTGTAACACGTACGATAATTCACCCCTCCACTTT
TRBV20-1	14	.	TRBJ2-7	.	CSARSTASSYEQYF	TGCAGTGCTAGGAGCACAGCTAGCTCCTACGAGCAGTACTTC
TRBV9	16	.	TRBJ1-4	.	CASSVDRESTNEKLFF	TGTGCCAGCAGCGTAGACAGGGAATCAACTAATGAAAAACTGTTTTTT
TRBV27	15	.	TRBJ1-6	.	CASSSGEGWNSPLHF	TGTGCCAGCAGTTCGGGGGAAGGGTGGAATTCACCCCTCCACTTT
TRBV20-1	13	once	TRBJ1-4	.	CSARATGAEKLFF	TGCAGTGCTAGAGCTACCGGCGCGGAAAAACTGTTTTTT
TRBV5-1	15	.	TRBJ2-1	.	CASSLWHGPYNEQFF	TGCGCCAGCAGCTTATGGCACGGCCCCTACAATGAGCAGTTCTTC
TRBV10-3	12	.	TRBJ2-3	.	CAIRVIGDTQYF	TGTGCCATCAGGGTTATAGGAGATACGCAGTATTTT
TRBV10-3	14	.	TRBJ2-4	TRBD1	CAISIDRDKNIQYF	TGTGCCATCAGCATAGACAGGGACAAAAACATTCAGTACTTC
TRBV5-6	15	.	TRBJ2-7	TRBD1	CASSPSGTGFYEQYF	TGTGCCAGCAGCCCCTCCGGGACAGGGTTCTACGAGCAGTACTTC
TRBV2	15	.	TRBJ2-5	.	CASSNRVTFVETQYF	TGTGCCAGCAGCAACAGGGTGACATTTGTGGAGACCCAGTACTTC
TRBV20-1	12	.	TRBJ2-1	.	CSARDGGNEQFF	TGCAGTGCTAGAGATGGCGGCAATGAGCAGTTCTTC
TRBV5-1	15	.	TRBJ2-1	TRBD2	CASSKGLAGLNEQFF	TGCGCCAGCAGCAAGGGACTAGCGGGACTTAATGAGCAGTTCTTC
TRBV24-1	16	.	TRBJ1-5	.	CATSDGHGNSNQPQHF	TGTGCCACCAGTGATGGACACGGCAATAGCAATCAGCCCCAGCATTTT
TRBV28	13	.	TRBJ1-4	.	CASSPPSNEKLFF	TGTGCCAGCAGTCCTCCAAGTAATGAAAAACTGTTTTTT
TRBV29-1	14	.	TRBJ1-4	.	CSVRSGPTPEKLFF	TGCAGCGTCCGATCAGGGCCAACCCCTGAAAAACTGTTTTTT
TRBV20-1	16	.	TRBJ2-1	TRBD1	CSAPSGPDRGQVEQFF	TGCAGTGCGCCATCCGGGCCGGACAGGGGGCAGGTTGAGCAGTTCTTC
TRBV5-4	15	.	TRBJ2-7	TRBD1	CASSSPGDRGYEQYF	TGTGCCAGCAGCTCCCCAGGGGACAGGGGTTACGAGCAGTACTTC
TRBV20-1	15	.	TRBJ2-1	TRBD2	CSAVSIAGGPYEQFF	TGCAGTGCTGTCTCAATAGCGGGAGGGCCGTATGAGCAGTTCTTC